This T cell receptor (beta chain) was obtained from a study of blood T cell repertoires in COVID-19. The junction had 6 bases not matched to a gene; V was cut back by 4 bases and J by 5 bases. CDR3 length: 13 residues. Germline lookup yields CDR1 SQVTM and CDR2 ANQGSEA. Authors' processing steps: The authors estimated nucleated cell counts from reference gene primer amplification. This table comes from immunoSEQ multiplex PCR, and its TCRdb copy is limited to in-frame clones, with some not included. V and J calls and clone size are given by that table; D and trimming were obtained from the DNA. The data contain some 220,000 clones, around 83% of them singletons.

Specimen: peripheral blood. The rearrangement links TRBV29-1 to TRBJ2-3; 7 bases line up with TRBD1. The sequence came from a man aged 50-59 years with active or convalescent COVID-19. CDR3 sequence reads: CSVGPTGVDTQYF. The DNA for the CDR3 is TGCAGCGTTGGACCAACAGGGGTAGATACGCAGTATTTT.